This TCR beta chain comes out of a study of cytomegalovirus exposure and HLA in healthy donors. Details on this clone: No antigen is known for it.

13 Jbeta primers and 60 Vbeta primers were used for the PCR. Original analysis: Roughly 10 million shared chains were among approximately 80 million unique TCR beta chains counted in a later analysis. Generated by immunoSEQ multiplex PCR, the TCRdb table keeps only in-frame clones and is missing some. V, J and clone size are taken as reported in that table, and D and trimming were inferred from the DNA itself. The sample lists fewer than 60,000 clones, 70% to 85% occurring once. The CDR3 is 14 residues long. V lost 0 bases to trimming and J lost 5 bases, with 10 bases between them. Germline loops: CDR1 LNHNV, CDR2 YYDKDF (reference sequence). Findings and limits, study-wide: Rare TCR sequences dominated, though some public TCRs recurred in many donors.

Sequencing input: PBMCs. This clonotype originated in a man aged 50 to 60 in good health and CMV-seronegative. The rearrangement uses TRBV15 and TRBJ2-5; D possibly corresponds to TRBD2 (5 bases). CDR3 amino acids: CATSRDWPGETQYF. Written as DNA, the CDR3 is TGTGCCACCAGCAGAGATTGGCCGGGGGAGACCCAGTACTTC.